The 6 T cell receptor beta chains listed next were all sequenced from one sample in a study of identical twins. One entry per CDR3 protein, called by TCRdb with MiXCR from the 5' RACE reads. The repertoire holds about 290,000 distinct CDR3 sequences, with roughly 9.8% as singletons. The data were also submitted as part of a second study, on yellow fever vaccine responses in identical twins.

Sample: CD8+ T cells sorted from blood. These receptors originate from a young woman in good health.

This chain uses TRBV6-1 with TRBJ1-1; maybe TRBD1 (6 bases). Germline V gene sequence: CDR1 MNHNS, CDR2 SASEGT. The CDR3 is 14 amino acids. V gave up 6 bases and J gave up 0 bases, with 11 bases separating them. CDR3 protein: CASRLTGLNTEAFF. CDR3 DNA sequence: TGTGCCAGCAGGCTCACAGGGTTGAACACTGAAGCTTTCTTT.

This clonotype came up many times. The chain couples TRBV29-1 to TRBJ1-2; D unclear. Germline V CDR1 and CDR2: SQVTM, ANQGSEA. V gave up 5 bases and J gave up 7 bases, with 14 bases separating them. CDR3 size: 12 residues. CDR3 residues: CSVFLGVSGYTF. The CDR3 nucleotides read TGCAGCGTTTTTCTCGGGGTCAGTGGCTACACCTTC.

The genes are TRBV11-3 and TRBJ2-1; 8 bases align to TRBD2. The CDR3 runs to 15 residues. Germline assignment: CDR1 SGHNT and CDR2 YENEEA. The V segment lost 0 bases and the J segment 4 bases; nucleotides outside the gene matches: 2. The CDR3: CASSLDPSGYNEQFF. The CDR3 region has the DNA TGTGCCAGCAGCTTAGACCCTAGCGGGTACAATGAGCAGTTCTTC.

This clonotype showed up many times. This chain connects TRBV27 to TRBJ2-1; tentatively, D is TRBD1 (5 bases). V dropped 3 bases and J dropped 1 base, with 10 bases sitting between them. Germline values: CDR1 MNHEY, CDR2 SMNVEV (reference sequence). This CDR3 is built from 15 residues. The CDR3, as DNA: TGTGCCAGCAGTTTCTCAGGGCTTTCCTACAATGAGCAGTTCTTC. It encodes CASSFSGLSYNEQFF.

There are many counts of this clonotype. The chain carries TRBV29-1 and TRBJ1-3, with 8 bases aligning to TRBD1. Trimming cost V 5 bases and J 0 bases; bases outside gene matches: 3. The V gene's germline CDR1 is SQVTM and CDR2 ANQGSEA. The CDR3 contains 14 residues. This chain's CDR3 is CSVQQGDSGNTIYF. CDR3 sequence (DNA): TGCAGCGTTCAACAGGGGGACTCTGGAAACACCATATATTTT. The full variable domain, in which reference TRBV29-1 and TRBJ1-3 provide the parts outside the CDR3, is SAVISQKPSRDICQRGTSLTIQCQVDSQVTMMFWYRQQPGQSLTLIATANQGSEATYESGFVIDKFPISRPNLTFSTLTVSNMSPEDSSIYLCSVQQGDSGNTIYFGEGSWLTVV.

This clonotype has a handful of counts. This chain uses TRBV9 with TRBJ2-2; 7 bases agree with TRBD1. V was pared by 0 bases and J by 10 bases, with 9 bases of the junction left unmatched. The CDR3 length is 15 residues. Germline CDR1 SGDLS, CDR2 YYNGEE. CDR3 DNA sequence: TGTGCCAGCAGCGTAGAAGGGACAGCCTCCGTGGAGCTGTTTTTT. The encoded protein is CASSVEGTASVELFF.